Shown below are 28 T cell receptor beta chains from a single sample sequenced in a study of CXCR3-negative and CXCR3-positive naive CD8 T cells. UMI-tagged TRB cDNA libraries were built via 5' RACE. TCRdb reprocessed the 5' RACE reads and keeps a single row for each CDR3 protein, giving no DNA. The table lists 90,000 to 150,000 distinct CDR3 sequences, with 0.35% to 0.4% in the top ten. Whole-study results and caveats: Greater hydrophobicity was found in TRB CDR3s of CXCR3-positive naive cells than of CXCR3-negative naive cells.

No antigen is known for these receptors. The sequenced sample consisted of naive CXCR3+ CD8+ T cells from blood. This sample's subset: CD45RO-CCR7+CD27+CD95- naive CD8+ T cells expressing CXCR3 (TNR3+). These receptors all come from a human donor in good health. Some clones in this sample may be carry-over from other donors' samples.

This chain uses TRBV5-1 with TRBJ2-7; the D call from TCRdb, TRBD1, cannot be confirmed without DNA. Germline-derived CDR1 and CDR2 are SGHRS and YFSETQ. The CDR3 extends over 14 amino acids. CDR3 sequence reads: CASSPEGVLYEQYF.

The gene calls are TRBV5-5 and TRBJ2-3; TCRdb outputs TRBD1, but without DNA this stays unchecked. The CDR3 runs 15 residues. In germline, CDR1 is SGHKS, CDR2 YYEKEE (reference sequence). The CDR3 region is CASSLLQEDTDTQYF.

This chain links TRBV29-1 with TRBJ2-3; the D gene TCRdb calls, TRBD2, cannot be checked with no DNA. Per the germline V gene, CDR1 is SQVTM and CDR2 is ANQGSEA. The CDR3 covers 15 residues. The CDR3 is CSVVAAGDSTDTQYF.

The rearrangement uses TRBV5-5 and TRBJ2-2; TCRdb returns TRBD1, unconfirmable since there is no DNA. In germline, CDR1 is SGHKS, CDR2 YYEKEE (reference sequence). The CDR3 is 17 residues long. The CDR3 is CASSYAGTGVGTGELFF.

The chain has TRBV7-3 and TRBJ2-2; the TCRdb call, TRBD1, lacks DNA for checking. Germline V gene sequence: CDR1 SGHTA, CDR2 FQGTGA. There are 18 residues in the CDR3. This CDR3 is CASSLSSDRGHFPGELFF.

The rearrangement uses TRBV12-3 or TRBV12-4 and TRBJ2-7. The CDR3 runs to 14 residues. CDR3 amino acids: CASSLFRSMGEQYF.

The chain couples TRBV10-3 to TRBJ2-3; no DNA is available, so the TRBD2 call from TCRdb remains unchecked. This CDR3 spans 16 amino acids. Germline CDR1 reads ENHRY; CDR2 reads SYGVKD. CDR3 in amino acids: CAISEGKRGGTDTQYF.

The V and J genes are TRBV19 and TRBJ2-1. The CDR3 runs to 17 residues. CDR1 LNHDA and CDR2 SQIVND come from the germline V gene (reference sequence). The CDR3 region is CASSGVMTLRENNEQFF.

The chain carries TRBV12-3 or TRBV12-4 and TRBJ1-1. The CDR3 spans 12 residues. CDR3 region: CASSLALSEAFF.

The gene calls are TRBV19 and TRBJ2-3; TCRdb returns TRBD1, unconfirmable since there is no DNA. Germline V gives CDR1 LNHDA, CDR2 SQIVND (reference sequence). The CDR3 contains 14 residues. The CDR3 loop reads CASSIAGPIDTQYF. Looking up the rest from reference TRBV19 and TRBJ2-3 gives the full variable domain: DGGITQSPKYLFRKEGQNVTLSCEQNLNHDAMYWYRQDPGQGLRLIYYSQIVNDFQKGDIAEGYSVSREKKESFPLTVTSAQKNPTAFYLCASSIAGPIDTQYFGPGTRLTVL.

The rearrangement uses TRBV25-1 and TRBJ2-5. CDR3 size: 13 residues. CDR1 MGHDK and CDR2 SYGVNS come from the germline V gene. CDR3 in amino acids: CASSEYSVETQYF.

The genes are TRBV5-6 and TRBJ1-5. CDR1 and CDR2 from the germline V gene are SGHDT and YYEEEE. The CDR3 loop spans 14 amino acids. Here the CDR3 reads CASSLGLSNQPQQF.

This chain's CDR3 is CASSFGVRQGFEAFF. The gene calls are TRBV12-3 or TRBV12-4 and TRBJ1-1; absent DNA, TCRdb's TRBD1 call cannot be checked. The CDR3 is 15 residues long.

CDR3 loop: CASSLGGVDTQYF. The chain links TRBV28 to TRBJ2-3; TCRdb designates TRBD2, a call that cannot be tested without DNA. CDR1 is MDHEN, CDR2 SYDVKM, per germline. The CDR3 contains 13 residues.

V and J are TRBV13 and TRBJ1-2; with no DNA, the TCRdb D assignment of TRBD1 cannot be verified. The germline CDR1 and CDR2 sequences are PRHDT and FYEKMQ (reference sequence). The CDR3 extends over 16 amino acids. This CDR3 is CASSLRGQDRGHGYTF.

The chain uses TRBV18 and TRBJ2-1; no DNA is available, so the TRBD1 call from TCRdb remains unchecked. CDR3 size: 15 residues. Germline V gene data show CDR1 as KGHSH and CDR2 as LQKENI. The CDR3 sequence: CASSLTGGTNNEQFF.

The chain couples TRBV27 to TRBJ1-2; as DNA is missing, the TRBD1 call by TCRdb cannot be tested. Germline lookup yields CDR1 MNHEY and CDR2 SMNVEV (reference sequence). The CDR3 loop spans 15 amino acids. CDR3 amino acids: CASSLGQGGLYGYTF.

This chain connects TRBV28 to TRBJ2-7. Germline V gene data show CDR1 as MDHEN and CDR2 as SYDVKM. The CDR3 extends over 12 amino acids. The CDR3 sequence is CASSLRLDEQYF.

The genes are TRBV7-9 and TRBJ1-5; TCRdb names TRBD1, which stays unverified in the absence of DNA. In germline, CDR1 is SEHNR, CDR2 FQNEAQ (reference sequence). This CDR3 is 17 amino acids long. The CDR3 sequence is CASSSGRQGWDYRPQHF.

The CDR3 loop reads CASSLPGKGGFNSPLHF. The J gene is TRBJ1-6, the V gene TRBV7-9; TCRdb calls TRBD1, which cannot be checked without DNA. CDR3 length: 17 amino acids. Looked up from germline, CDR1 is SEHNR and CDR2 is FQNEAQ (reference sequence).

This CDR3 reads CASSYSTGGFDTEAFF. The rearrangement links TRBV6-5 to TRBJ1-1; TCRdb's D call of TRBD1 is untestable without DNA. From germline, CDR1 is MNHEY and CDR2 SVGAGI. The CDR3 runs 16 residues.

The CDR3 is CASGLNGNTYEQYF. V usage is TRBV28 and J usage is TRBJ2-7; TCRdb gives TRBD2 as the D gene, but with no DNA this cannot be confirmed. Germline V gives CDR1 MDHEN, CDR2 SYDVKM. The CDR3 extends over 14 amino acids.

CDR3 region: CDPGCVQPQHF. The J gene is TRBJ1-5, the V gene TRBV12-3 or TRBV12-4; the D call from TCRdb, TRBD1, cannot be confirmed without DNA. The CDR3 extends over 11 amino acids.

The CDR3 sequence: CASSLGSVNTEAFF. This chain joins TRBV11-3 and TRBJ1-1. The CDR3 is made up of 14 amino acids. Germline-derived CDR1 and CDR2 are SGHNT and YENEEA.

V is TRBV5-4 and J is TRBJ1-1; TCRdb proposes TRBD1, but this gene call is untestable without DNA. The V gene's germline CDR1 is SGHNT and CDR2 YYREEE (reference sequence). The CDR3 has 14 residues. The CDR3 reads CASSPVRGNTEAFF. The full variable domain, in which reference TRBV5-4 and TRBJ1-1 provide the parts outside the CDR3, is ETGVTQSPTHLIKTRGQQVTLRCSSQSGHNTVSWYQQALGQGPQFIFQYYREEENGRGNFPPRFSGLQFPNYSSELNVNALELDDSALYLCASSPVRGNTEAFFGQGTRLTVV.

The genes are TRBV7-9 and TRBJ1-1; TCRdb picks TRBD1, but there is no DNA to check that call. The CDR3 totals 15 residues. Germline CDR1 SEHNR, CDR2 FQNEAQ (reference sequence). The CDR3 protein is CASSPRTGGHTEAFF.

The gene calls are TRBV2 and TRBJ2-1; TCRdb's assignment of TRBD1 cannot be checked, as there is no DNA. Germline CDR1 and CDR2: SNHLY and FYNNEI. The CDR3 is 14 residues long. CDR3 protein: CASSERFPGDEQFF.

V and J are TRBV20-1 and TRBJ2-7; TCRdb designates TRBD2, a call that cannot be tested without DNA. Germline V lookup: CDR1 DFQATT, CDR2 SNEGSKA (reference sequence). This CDR3 region has 19 residues. The CDR3 region is CSARDTGLAGTISTYEQYF.